The next 14 T cell receptor beta chains were all read from a single sample in a study of glioma-infiltrating T cells. Using RNA template, CDR3s of TCR alpha and beta were amplified with iRepertoire arm-PCR. Each CDR3 protein is one row after TCRdb ran MiXCR on the multiplex PCR reads. The sample contains 300,000 to 450,000 distinct CDR3 sequences, 35% to 45% of which appear only once. Sequencing was performed on glioma tissue, nonneoplastic brain tissue, or PBMCs (not recorded which). The receptors come from a human donor with low-grade glioma or glioblastoma, undergoing nonglioma brain surgery, or in good health (not recorded which).

In this sample, this clonotype turned up many times. This sequence joins TRBV28 and TRBJ1-6, with D possibly TRBD1 on 5 matching bases. Trimming cost V 3 bases and J 8 bases, with 14 bases left between them. Germline CDR1 MDHEN, CDR2 SYDVKM. The CDR3 is 15 residues long. CDR3 in DNA: TGTGCCAGCAGTTTGGGGGGGATTATGGATTCACCCCTCCACTTT. This encodes CASSLGGIMDSPLHF.

Ten or more counts support this clonotype. The chain combines TRBV4-3 with TRBJ2-3; D is undetermined. The V end was cut by 4 bases, the J end by 2 bases, with 7 bases between. The CDR3 runs 13 residues. CDR1 is LGHNA and CDR2 is YSLEER in the germline V gene. In DNA form, the CDR3 reads TGCGCCAGCAGCCTTCGAAACACAGATACGCAGTATTTT. Amino acids: CASSLRNTDTQYF.

In its sample, this clonotype was seen a few times. This rearrangement joins TRBV3-1 to TRBJ1-1; tentatively, D is TRBD1 (5 bases). Germline V gives CDR1 LGHDT, CDR2 YNNKEL (reference sequence). This CDR3 has 17 residues. Trimming removed 2 bases from V and 3 bases from J, with 19 bases in between. The CDR3, as DNA: TGTGCCAGCAGCCAACCAAAGGTGGGGGGGGATCACACTGAAGCTTTCTTT. Its translation: CASSQPKVGGDHTEAFF. The full variable domain, with the rest looked up from reference TRBV3-1 and TRBJ1-1, is DTAVSQTPKYLVTQMGNDKSIKCEQNLGHDTMYWYKQDSKKFLKIMFSYNNKELIINETVPNRFSPKSPDKAHLNLHINSLELGDSAVYFCASSQPKVGGDHTEAFFGQGTRLTVV.

J is TRBJ2-7 and V is TRBV27, with 7 bases fitting TRBD1. The CDR3 sequence is 14 residues long. J was trimmed by 2 bases and V by 6 bases; bases with no gene match: 7. Per germline, CDR1 MNHEY and CDR2 SMNVEV (reference sequence). CDR3 in amino acids: CASRGGHGAYEQYF. CDR3 DNA: TGTGCCAGCAGAGGGGGCCATGGTGCCTACGAGCAGTACTTC.

The table lists this clonotype with a few counts. The chain has TRBV27 and TRBJ2-3; no reliable D call. The ends were cut back, 3 bases at V and 0 bases at J, with 13 bases in the middle. The CDR3 is made up of 16 amino acids. CDR1 is MNHEY, CDR2 SMNVEV, per germline (reference sequence). Here the CDR3 DNA reads TGTGCCAGCAGTTTCACACAGCTCACGAGCACAGATACGCAGTATTTT. Translating gives CASSFTQLTSTDTQYF.

The rearrangement links TRBV2 to TRBJ2-7; 11 bases match TRBD2. J gave up 3 bases and V 7 bases, and 11 bases lay outside the gene matches. CDR1 and CDR2 from the germline V gene are SNHLY and FYNNEI. The CDR3 length is 16 residues. The chain's CDR3 is CASTPPTSGALYEQYF. CDR3 bases: TGTGCCAGCACTCCTCCGACTAGCGGGGCTCTCTACGAGCAGTACTTC.

This clonotype was counted ten times or more. The V call is TRBV20-1, the J call TRBJ2-1; 7 nucleotides line up with TRBD2. The V gene's germline CDR1 is DFQATT and CDR2 SNEGSKA (reference sequence). CDR3 size: 15 residues. Trimming cost V 0 bases and J 7 bases; bases outside gene matches: 9. The CDR3 DNA reads TGCAGTGCTAGAGATCCCGTTGGCGGGAGAAATGAGCAGTTCTTC. Its protein product is CSARDPVGGRNEQFF.

The chain uses TRBV20-1 and TRBJ2-3; TRBD2 matches at 11 bases. V lost 6 bases to trimming and J lost 3 bases; unmatched junction nucleotides: 11. Per germline, CDR1 DFQATT and CDR2 SNEGSKA (reference sequence). The CDR3 runs 16 residues. The CDR3 DNA reads as TGCAGTGCCTCAATTTTAGCGGGAGGGATAACAGATACGCAGTATTTT. It translates to CSASILAGGITDTQYF.

The chain carries TRBV11-2 and TRBJ2-7, with 13 bases that match TRBD2. Looked up from germline, CDR1 is SGHAT and CDR2 is FQNNGV. With V trimmed by 5 bases and J by 3 bases, 4 bases remained unmatched. CDR3 size: 15 residues. As DNA, the CDR3 is TGTGCCAGCAGCCCGGGACTAGCGGGGAACTACGAGCAGTACTTC. This translates into CASSPGLAGNYEQYF. Combining the CDR3 with reference TRBV11-2 and TRBJ2-7 gives the whole variable domain EAGVAQSPRYKIIEKRQSVAFWCNPISGHATLYWYQQILGQGPKLLIQFQNNGVVDDSQLPKDRFSAERLKGVDSTLKIQPAKLEDSAVYLCASSPGLAGNYEQYFGPGTRLTVT.

Points on this clonotype: One end of the junction is discordant with germline, which a read error may explain. V is TRBV28 and J is TRBJ2-1; possible D gene TRBD2, 7 bases. The germline V gene has CDR1 MDHEN and CDR2 SYDVKM. The CDR3 consists of 13 residues. The CDR3 region has the DNA TGTGCCAGCAGTTCCCATAGCTCTTTGCGGGGGCTCTTC. Translated: CASSSHSSLRGLF.

This clonotype has ten or more counts. The chain combines TRBV2 with TRBJ1-2; D unclear. The CDR3 is made up of 13 amino acids. The V gene lost 5 bases and the J gene lost 5 bases, with 12 bases spanning the gap. Germline V gene lookup returns CDR1 SNHLY and CDR2 FYNNEI. Here the CDR3 DNA reads TGTGCCAGCAGTCCTGGACCTGGGTATGGCTACACCTTC. This sequence encodes CASSPGPGYGYTF.

The V and J genes are TRBV7-2 and TRBJ1-1, with D uncertain. In germline, CDR1 is SGHTA, CDR2 FQGNSA. CDR3 size: 14 residues. Trimming left V 7 bases short and J 6 bases short, with 18 bases between. The CDR3 DNA sequence: TGTGCCAGCATCCCCGCTCCCGGCGGCCCTGAAGCTTTCTTT. It is translated as CASIPAPGGPEAFF.

This clonotype was seen a few times. This chain uses TRBV28 with TRBJ1-5; tentatively, D is TRBD1 (6 bases). Trimming took off 4 bases at V and 7 bases at J, with 14 bases between the two ends. Germline V gene lookup returns CDR1 MDHEN and CDR2 SYDVKM. The CDR3 runs 14 residues. The CDR3 nucleotides read TGTGCCAGCAGTTGGGGGGGGCGCGAACAGCCCCAGCATTTT. Protein sequence: CASSWGGREQPQHF.

CDR3: CSVEDRTKQFF. CDR3 nucleotide sequence: TGCAGCGTTGAGGACAGGACGAAGCAGTTCTTC. The rearrangement links TRBV29-1 to TRBJ2-1; 7 bases line up with TRBD1. CDR3 length equals 11 residues. Germline CDR1 reads SQVTM; CDR2 reads ANQGSEA. The V and J ends lost 3 bases and 11 bases, in that order; junction bases with no gene match: 4.